These T cell receptor beta chains were read from a single sample in a study of Graves' ophthalmopathy and Graves' hyperthyroidism. TCRdb reprocessed the multiplex PCR reads with MiXCR, giving one entry per CDR3 protein. The sample holds 400,000 or so distinct CDR3 sequences, 15% seen once. Specimen: peripheral blood. The origin of the receptors is a woman between 18 and 29 years old with stable Graves' hyperthyroidism. CDR3s include the opening cysteine and the closing phenylalanine or tryptophan. D genes are given only for firm matches. Size values are once, few and many counts, or a class for expanded clones, and some rows have none.

d_call: -; clone_size: many; v_call: TRBV12-3/TRBV12-4; j_call: TRBJ1-1; cdr3_aa: CASTLSQGRNAEAFF; cdr3_nt: TGTGCCAGCACCCTGTCCCAGGGGCGGAACGCTGAAGCTTTCTTT
d_call: TRBD1; clone_size: many; v_call: TRBV6-2/TRBV6-3; j_call: TRBJ2-2; cdr3_aa: CASMRTGWPGELFF; cdr3_nt: TGTGCCAGCATGAGGACAGGGTGGCCCGGGGAGCTGTTTTTT
d_call: -; clone_size: many; v_call: TRBV20-1; j_call: TRBJ1-5; cdr3_aa: CSASGPYNQPQHF; cdr3_nt: TGCAGTGCTAGCGGCCCGTACAATCAGCCCCAGCATTTT
d_call: TRBD1; clone_size: many; v_call: TRBV11-2; j_call: TRBJ2-7; cdr3_aa: CASSLVLRGRLGSYEQYF; cdr3_nt: TGTGCCAGCAGCTTAGTCTTGAGGGGGCGCTTGGGCTCCTACGAGCAGTACTTC
d_call: TRBD1; clone_size: many; v_call: TRBV29-1; j_call: TRBJ1-1; cdr3_aa: CSARTGTMNTEAFF; cdr3_nt: TGCAGCGCTCGGACAGGGACCATGAACACTGAAGCTTTCTTT
d_call: -; clone_size: few; v_call: TRBV29-1; j_call: TRBJ1-5; cdr3_aa: CSVVGGGDQPQHF; cdr3_nt: TGCAGCGTTGTCGGGGGAGGAGATCAGCCCCAGCATTTT
d_call: -; clone_size: many; v_call: TRBV9; j_call: TRBJ1-1; cdr3_aa: CASSVIGLTDNTEAFF; cdr3_nt: TGTGCCAGCAGCGTAATAGGATTGACAGATAACACTGAAGCTTTCTTT
d_call: -; clone_size: -; v_call: TRBV6-5; j_call: TRBJ1-2; cdr3_aa: CASSFRRTQNYGYTF; cdr3_nt: TGTGCCAGCAGTTTCCGCCGGACGCAGAACTATGGCTACACCTTC
d_call: -; clone_size: many; v_call: TRBV6-5; j_call: TRBJ2-7; cdr3_aa: CASSYADLYEQYF; cdr3_nt: TGTGCCAGCAGTTATGCAGACCTTTACGAGCAGTACTTC
d_call: -; clone_size: many; v_call: TRBV7-3; j_call: TRBJ1-1; cdr3_aa: CASSLNGGVMNTEAFF; cdr3_nt: TGTGCCAGCAGCTTAAATGGGGGGGTGATGAACACTGAAGCTTTCTTT
d_call: -; clone_size: -; v_call: TRBV6-1; j_call: TRBJ2-7; cdr3_aa: CASSEVERAYEQYF; cdr3_nt: TGTGCCAGCAGTGAAGTCGAGAGGGCTTACGAGCAGTACTTC
d_call: -; clone_size: many; v_call: TRBV28; j_call: TRBJ1-1; cdr3_aa: CASRQSRTTEAFF; cdr3_nt: TGTGCCAGCAGGCAGAGCCGTACCACTGAAGCTTTCTTT
d_call: TRBD2; clone_size: few; v_call: TRBV11-2; j_call: TRBJ2-3; cdr3_aa: CASSLEWRGTTDTQYF; cdr3_nt: TGTGCCAGCAGCTTAGAGTGGCGGGGGACCACAGATACGCAGTATTTT
d_call: -; clone_size: few; v_call: TRBV7-6; j_call: TRBJ2-5; cdr3_aa: CASSLGTLEETQYF; cdr3_nt: TGTGCCAGCAGCTTGGGGACACTTGAAGAGACCCAGTACTTC
d_call: -; clone_size: few; v_call: TRBV7-3; j_call: TRBJ2-1; cdr3_aa: CASSPHTGNNEQFF; cdr3_nt: TGTGCCAGCAGCCCGCACACAGGTAACAATGAGCAGTTCTTC
d_call: -; clone_size: many; v_call: TRBV6-1; j_call: TRBJ2-7; cdr3_aa: CASSRSGTYEQYF; cdr3_nt: TGTGCCAGCAGCCGGTCGGGGACCTACGAGCAGTACTTC
d_call: -; clone_size: many; v_call: TRBV2; j_call: TRBJ1-1; cdr3_aa: CASRIGLMNTEAFF; cdr3_nt: TGTGCCAGCAGGATAGGACTGATGAACACTGAAGCTTTCTTT
d_call: TRBD1; clone_size: many; v_call: TRBV25-1; j_call: TRBJ1-6; cdr3_aa: CASSPGTGRHSPLHF; cdr3_nt: TGTGCCAGCAGTCCCGGGACAGGACGGCATTCACCCCTCCACTTT
d_call: TRBD1; clone_size: few; v_call: TRBV12-3/TRBV12-4; j_call: TRBJ1-6; cdr3_aa: CASSSIGQGPDFSPLHF; cdr3_nt: TGTGCCAGCAGTTCGATCGGACAGGGTCCCGACTTTTCACCCCTCCACTTT
d_call: -; clone_size: many; v_call: TRBV24-1; j_call: TRBJ2-5; cdr3_aa: CATSDSSDQETQYF; cdr3_nt: TGTGCCACCAGTGATTCGTCAGACCAAGAGACCCAGTACTTC
d_call: TRBD1; clone_size: few; v_call: TRBV24-1; j_call: TRBJ2-2; cdr3_aa: CATSDLSGGFRTGELFF; cdr3_nt: TGTGCCACCAGTGATCTGTCAGGGGGTTTCAGGACCGGGGAGCTGTTTTTT
d_call: -; clone_size: many; v_call: TRBV20-1; j_call: TRBJ1-2; cdr3_aa: CSARPGEGANYGYTF; cdr3_nt: TGCAGTGCTAGGCCCGGCGAGGGCGCTAACTATGGCTACACCTTC
d_call: TRBD1; clone_size: many; v_call: TRBV27; j_call: TRBJ2-2; cdr3_aa: CASSPRQGGTGELFF; cdr3_nt: TGCGCCAGCAGCCCACGACAGGGGGGCACCGGGGAGCTGTTTTTT
d_call: TRBD1; clone_size: many; v_call: TRBV5-6; j_call: TRBJ2-7; cdr3_aa: CASRRQGATYEQYF; cdr3_nt: TGTGCCAGCAGACGACAGGGGGCAACCTACGAGCAGTACTTC
d_call: TRBD2; clone_size: few; v_call: TRBV24-1; j_call: TRBJ2-3; cdr3_aa: CATTGGGASSTDTQYF; cdr3_nt: TGTGCCACCACGGGCGGGGGGGCCTCTAGCACAGATACGCAGTATTTT
d_call: TRBD2; clone_size: -; v_call: TRBV6-1; j_call: TRBJ2-2; cdr3_aa: CASRVGTSDVGELFF; cdr3_nt: TGTGCCAGCAGAGTCGGGACTAGCGATGTCGGGGAGCTGTTTTTT
d_call: -; clone_size: few; v_call: TRBV7-2; j_call: TRBJ2-5; cdr3_aa: CASSYGHGETQYF; cdr3_nt: TGTGCCAGCAGCTACGGACATGGGGAGACCCAGTACTTC
d_call: -; clone_size: many; v_call: TRBV12-3/TRBV12-4; j_call: TRBJ1-5; cdr3_aa: CASSFLSLGSDQPQHF; cdr3_nt: TGTGCCAGCAGTTTCCTTTCTCTGGGTAGCGATCAGCCCCAGCATTTT
d_call: -; clone_size: few; v_call: TRBV11-2; j_call: TRBJ1-5; cdr3_aa: CASSLERVNQPQHF; cdr3_nt: TGTGCCAGCAGCTTGGAAAGGGTTAATCAGCCCCAGCATTTT
d_call: -; clone_size: many; v_call: TRBV24-1; j_call: TRBJ2-2; cdr3_aa: CATSDLSTGTGELFF; cdr3_nt: TGTGCCACCAGTGACCTTTCGACAGGCACCGGGGAGCTGTTTTTT
d_call: -; clone_size: many; v_call: TRBV6-1; j_call: TRBJ1-5; cdr3_aa: CASSEARRPSNQPQHF; cdr3_nt: TGTGCCAGCAGTGAAGCGAGAAGGCCTAGCAATCAGCCCCAGCATTTT
d_call: -; clone_size: many; v_call: TRBV6-1; j_call: TRBJ1-2; cdr3_aa: CASSDGTLRASYGYTF; cdr3_nt: TGTGCCAGCAGTGACGGGACCCTCAGGGCCTCCTATGGCTACACCTTC
d_call: -; clone_size: -; v_call: TRBV5-6; j_call: TRBJ2-2; cdr3_aa: CASSPPDLSFGTGELFF; cdr3_nt: TGTGCCAGCAGTCCCCCGGACTTATCTTTTGGGACCGGGGAGCTGTTTTTT
d_call: -; clone_size: many; v_call: TRBV11-2; j_call: TRBJ1-2; cdr3_aa: CASSLDLGFNYGYTF; cdr3_nt: TGTGCCAGCAGCTTAGATCTAGGATTTAACTATGGCTACACCTTC
d_call: -; clone_size: few; v_call: TRBV20-1; j_call: TRBJ2-5; cdr3_aa: CSARLDLQETQYF; cdr3_nt: TGCAGTGCTAGGCTAGACCTCCAAGAGACCCAGTACTTC
d_call: -; clone_size: -; v_call: TRBV12-3/TRBV12-4; j_call: TRBJ1-5; cdr3_aa: CASSFLAFNQPQHF; cdr3_nt: TGTGCCAGCAGTTTCTTGGCCTTCAATCAGCCCCAGCATTTT
d_call: -; clone_size: few; v_call: TRBV4-1; j_call: TRBJ1-1; cdr3_aa: CASSQDSRTRGYTKAFF; cdr3_nt: TGCGCCAGCAGCCAAGATTCGAGGACAAGGGGGTACACTAAAGCTTTCTTT
d_call: -; clone_size: -; v_call: TRBV20-1; j_call: TRBJ2-7; cdr3_aa: CSARDSQRGGQYF; cdr3_nt: TGCAGTGCTAGAGACAGCCAAAGGGGGGGGCAGTACTTC
d_call: TRBD1; clone_size: many; v_call: TRBV5-1; j_call: TRBJ1-2; cdr3_aa: CASSSGTAYGYTF; cdr3_nt: TGTGCCAGCAGTTCTGGGACAGCCTATGGCTACACCTTC
d_call: TRBD2; clone_size: -; v_call: TRBV6-1; j_call: TRBJ2-7; cdr3_aa: CASSRPSGASYEQYF; cdr3_nt: TGTGCCAGCAGTCGACCTAGCGGGGCCTCCTACGAGCAGTACTTC
d_call: -; clone_size: many; v_call: TRBV19; j_call: TRBJ2-5; cdr3_aa: CASSRAETQYF; cdr3_nt: TGTGCCAGTAGTCGGGCGGAGACCCAGTACTTC
d_call: TRBD1; clone_size: -; v_call: TRBV6-2/TRBV6-3; j_call: TRBJ1-5; cdr3_aa: CASSYSNGTGGAIRNQPQHF; cdr3_nt: TGTGCCAGCAGTTACTCGAATGGGACAGGTGGGGCTATTCGCAATCAGCCCCAGCATTTT
d_call: -; clone_size: -; v_call: TRBV24-1; j_call: TRBJ2-4; cdr3_aa: CATSDGALAKNIQYF; cdr3_nt: TGTGCCACCAGTGATGGAGCCCTAGCCAAAAACATTCAGTACTTC
d_call: TRBD2; clone_size: many; v_call: TRBV7-3; j_call: TRBJ2-5; cdr3_aa: CASSISGAPQETQYF; cdr3_nt: TGTGCCAGCAGCATTAGCGGGGCCCCCCAAGAGACCCAGTACTTC
d_call: -; clone_size: many; v_call: TRBV6-5; j_call: TRBJ2-7; cdr3_aa: CASSYSGSYEQYF; cdr3_nt: TGTGCCAGCAGTTACTCAGGGTCCTACGAGCAGTACTTC
d_call: -; clone_size: -; v_call: TRBV19; j_call: TRBJ2-2; cdr3_aa: CACSITGSVVAGELFF; cdr3_nt: TGTGCCTGTAGTATAACAGGTTCCGTCGTAGCCGGGGAGCTGTTTTTT
d_call: -; clone_size: many; v_call: TRBV5-6; j_call: TRBJ2-5; cdr3_aa: CASSLPGARETQYF; cdr3_nt: TGTGCCAGCAGCTTGCCGGGGGCGCGGGAGACCCAGTACTTC
d_call: TRBD1; clone_size: -; v_call: TRBV28; j_call: TRBJ1-2; cdr3_aa: CASITGADDGYTF; cdr3_nt: TGTGCCAGCATTACAGGGGCGGATGATGGCTACACCTTC
d_call: -; clone_size: -; v_call: TRBV6-1; j_call: TRBJ2-5; cdr3_aa: CASKAPRQGETQYF; cdr3_nt: TGTGCCAGCAAGGCGCCTCGGCAGGGAGAGACCCAGTACTTC
d_call: TRBD1; clone_size: once; v_call: TRBV2; j_call: TRBJ2-7; cdr3_aa: CASSYDRASYDQYF; cdr3_nt: TGTGCCAGCAGTTACGACAGGGCCTCCTACGATCAGTACTTC
d_call: -; clone_size: few; v_call: TRBV7-9; j_call: TRBJ1-1; cdr3_aa: CASSPFGQLNTEAFF; cdr3_nt: TGTGCCAGCAGCCCTTTTGGACAGCTGAACACTGAAGCTTTCTTT
d_call: -; clone_size: -; v_call: TRBV27; j_call: TRBJ1-5; cdr3_aa: CASSFGPGGNQPQHF; cdr3_nt: TGTGCCAGCAGCTTTGGTCCCGGGGGCAATCAGCCCCAGCATTTT
d_call: -; clone_size: -; v_call: TRBV18; j_call: TRBJ1-5; cdr3_aa: CASSTRTVNQPQHF; cdr3_nt: TGTGCCAGCTCAACCCGGACAGTCAATCAGCCCCAGCATTTT
d_call: -; clone_size: many; v_call: TRBV10-3; j_call: TRBJ1-6; cdr3_aa: CAISDSGGSPLHF; cdr3_nt: TGTGCCATCAGTGATTCGGGCGGGTCACCCCTCCACTTT